The rows below give T cell receptor beta chains drawn from one sample of a study of shared clonotypes between healthy human individuals. Assay used: immunoSEQ multiplex PCR; TCRdb lists only in-frame clones, some missing. The sample shows about 2 million clones, 90% to 95% of them seen only once. The sequencing sample was made of naive CD4+ T cells sorted from blood. The receptors originated from a man between 18 and 29 years old in good health. The CDR3 runs from the conserved cysteine through the conserved F or W. The D gene is left open where the match is weak. Clone size is stated in some rows and not others, as once, few, many or a class when expanded.

J | size | D | V | DNA | CDR3
TRBJ2-5 | NA | TRBD1 | TRBV2 | TGTGCCAGCATAAGGGGGCCCCCGGAGACCCAGTACTTC | CASIRGPPETQYF
TRBJ1-4 | NA | TRBD1 | TRBV18 | TGTGCCAGCTCACGCTACTCGGGACAGGGGGATGAAAAACTGTTTTTT | CASSRYSGQGDEKLFF
TRBJ1-4 | NA | NA | TRBV10-3 | TGTGCCATCAGCACAGGGATTTCAACTAATGAAAAACTGTTTTTT | CAISTGISTNEKLFF
TRBJ1-4 | NA | NA | TRBV6-1 | TGTGCCAGCAGTGAAGAGACAGTAGCTAATGAAAAACTGTTTTTT | CASSEETVANEKLFF
TRBJ1-3 | NA | NA | TRBV7-8 | TGTGCCAGCAGCAGGCAGGGTAGGGGCTCTGGAAACACCATATATTTT | CASSRQGRGSGNTIYF
TRBJ2-7 | once | TRBD1 | TRBV6-6 | TGTGCCAGCAGCAACGACGGGACAGGGCCCTACGAGCAGTACTTC | CASSNDGTGPYEQYF
TRBJ2-3 | NA | TRBD2 | TRBV9 | TGTGCCAGCAGCCGAGGATCTAGCGGGGATACGCAGTATTTT | CASSRGSSGDTQYF
TRBJ1-2 | NA | NA | TRBV30 | TGTGCCTCAACAAATAACTATGGCTACACCTTC | CASTNNYGYTF
TRBJ2-2 | NA | NA | TRBV5-4 | TGTGCCAGCAGCTTTAGGCAGGGGAACACCGGGGAGCTGTTTTTT | CASSFRQGNTGELFF
TRBJ2-7 | NA | TRBD1 | TRBV18 | TGTGCCAGCTCAACAAAAGCCGGGACAGCCTACGAGCAGTACTTC | CASSTKAGTAYEQYF
TRBJ1-6 | NA | TRBD1 | TRBV11-2 | TGTGCCAGCAATTCCGACGCCGGGACAGGGAATTCACCCCTCCACTTT | CASNSDAGTGNSPLHF
TRBJ1-6 | few | TRBD1 | TRBV5-1 | TGCGCCAGCAGCTCCACAGGGGATCGGGCACCCCTCCACTTT | CASSSTGDRAPLHF
TRBJ1-1 | NA | NA | TRBV7-6 | TGTGCCAGCAGCTTAGGGGTCGCGAACACTGAAGCTTTCTTT | CASSLGVANTEAFF
TRBJ1-5 | NA | TRBD1 | TRBV28 | TGTGCCAGCAGTTTATCACAGGGGGCTCAGCCCCAGCATTTT | CASSLSQGAQPQHF
TRBJ1-5 | NA | NA | TRBV18 | TGTGCCAGCTCACCGCTAGCAGGGGACAATCAGCCCCAGCATTTT | CASSPLAGDNQPQHF
TRBJ1-5 | NA | NA | TRBV4-3 | TGCGCCAGCAGCCAAGATGGCCCACGTCAGGGATTCTCCCTCAATCAGCCCCAGCATTTT | CASSQDGPRQGFSLNQPQHF
TRBJ2-6 | NA | NA | TRBV18 | TGTGCCAGCTCACCACCCGCTGGGGCCAACGTCCTGACTTTC | CASSPPAGANVLTF
TRBJ2-5 | NA | NA | TRBV6-5 | TGTGCCAGCAGTTCCACGGACGGTCGGTCCCAGTACTTC | CASSSTDGRSQYF
TRBJ1-5 | NA | TRBD1 | TRBV15 | TGTGCCACAAGACCGGGAGACAGGGGATCCGGTCAGCCCCAGCATTTT | CATRPGDRGSGQPQHF
TRBJ2-7 | NA | TRBD1 | TRBV27 | TGTGCCAGCAGGGGGACAGGGAAAAACGAGCAGTACTTC | CASRGTGKNEQYF
TRBJ1-1 | once | TRBD1 | TRBV11-1 | TGTGCCAGCAGCCTCGGGACAGGGGTCGACTACACTGAAGCTTTCTTT | CASSLGTGVDYTEAFF
TRBJ1-1 | NA | NA | TRBV6-1 | TGTGCCAGCAGTACCCGAGGGGAGCCGAACACTGAAGCTTTCTTT | CASSTRGEPNTEAFF
TRBJ2-7 | NA | NA | TRBV27 | TGTGCCAGCAGTTTATCGATGGCAGGAAGGCCCTACGAGCAGTACTTC | CASSLSMAGRPYEQYF
TRBJ2-7 | NA | NA | TRBV10-3 | TGTGCCATCAGTGAGCGGGGTCCAAGCTCCTACGAGCAGTACTTC | CAISERGPSSYEQYF
TRBJ2-2 | NA | TRBD2 | TRBV28 | TGTGCCATGCAGACTAGCAACACCGGGGAGCTGTTTTTT | CAMQTSNTGELFF
TRBJ1-3 | NA | NA | TRBV7-9 | TGTGCCAGCAGCTTTGGGGGGGATATTTCTGGAAACACCATATATTTT | CASSFGGDISGNTIYF
TRBJ2-1 | NA | TRBD1 | TRBV6-5 | TGTGCCAGCAGTATGGGCAGGGGGCCGGATGAGCAGTTCTTC | CASSMGRGPDEQFF
TRBJ2-7 | NA | TRBD2 | TRBV13 | TGTGCCAGCAGTTTTACGAGCGGCGGGAGGGGGCACGAGCAGTACTTC | CASSFTSGGRGHEQYF
TRBJ2-5 | NA | TRBD2 | TRBV5-4 | TGTGCCAGCAGCTCACCTAAGGGAGGGCCTCAAGAGACCCAGTACTTC | CASSSPKGGPQETQYF